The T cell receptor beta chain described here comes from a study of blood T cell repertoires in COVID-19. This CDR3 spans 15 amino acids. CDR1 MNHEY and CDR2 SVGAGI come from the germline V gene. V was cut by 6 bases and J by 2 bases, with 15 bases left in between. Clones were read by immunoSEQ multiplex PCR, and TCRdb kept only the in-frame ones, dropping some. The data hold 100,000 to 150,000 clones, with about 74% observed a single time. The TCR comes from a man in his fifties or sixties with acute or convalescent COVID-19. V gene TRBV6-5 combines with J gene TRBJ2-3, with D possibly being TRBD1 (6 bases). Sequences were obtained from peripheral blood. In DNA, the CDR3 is TGTGCCAGCAGGGTCGACAGGAGAGCCACAGATACGCAGTATTTT. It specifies CASRVDRRATDTQYF.